This TCR beta chain was recorded in a study of blood T cell repertoires in COVID-19. TCRdb's table, derived via immunoSEQ multiplex PCR, lists solely in-frame clones and lacks some. The sample holds hundreds of thousands of clones, about 86% seen once. V shed 3 bases and J 0 bases; nucleotides not matched to a gene: 7. Germline V gives CDR1 MGHRA, CDR2 YSYEKL. This CDR3 contains 17 residues. V and J are TRBV4-1 and TRBJ1-3; 8 nucleotides line up with TRBD1. The receptor was isolated from an older man with acute or convalescent COVID-19. Sequenced input: peripheral blood. In DNA, the CDR3 is TGCGCCAGCAGCCATCCCGGGACAGGAACCTCTGGAAACACCATATATTTT. As protein: CASSHPGTGTSGNTIYF.